This T cell receptor beta chain was recovered during a study of breast tumors, draining lymph nodes, adjacent tissues (dated by TCRdb to the mid-2010s). Study-wide context: Breast cancer patients provided tumor, adjacent nontumor tissue and axillary lymph nodes, and the study compared the TCR beta repertoires across these three sources. The study was designed to assess the relationships and possible T-cell exchange between tumor, surrounding tissue and draining lymph node repertoires in human breast cancer. Study-wide findings and limitations: Tumor and nontumor tissue repertoires were found to be significantly more similar in luminal-like than in basal-like breast cancer. Rather than being directly demonstrated, the conclusion that tumor T cells originate in lymph nodes was presented as consistent with a hypothesis. The data were considered consistent with most tumor T cells being derived from the lymph node and subsequently expanding within tumor tissue. Tumor T-cell repertoires showed less diversity than lymph node repertoires and more diversity than nontumor tissue repertoires, and tumor T-cell repertoires showed preferential V and J gene usage.

CDR1 LNHDA and CDR2 SQIVND are derived from the germline V gene (reference sequence). The germline ends are 17 bases apart after V is trimmed by 3 bases and J by 0 bases. CDR3 length: 17 amino acids, cysteine to phenylalanine. CDR3 DNA only is kept here, 51 bases in frame from base 1. Sequencing relied on an Illumina HiSeq 2000. Multiplex PCR amplification was used to generate the TCR beta chain libraries. The amplified TCR beta chain products were analyzed by high-throughput sequencing. The public reads were reprocessed in TCRdb via fastp at Q25 and MiXCR, keeping in-frame beta chains. CDR3 protein duplicates are merged, each entry listing the most common genes and DNA. The table for this sample lists approximately 13,000 distinct CDR3 sequences; roughly 50% of them were counted only once. The biggest ten clones account for approximately 30% of the sample. The adjacent samples were made up of nontumor breast tissue that surrounded the tumor.

With respect to this clonotype: Its antigen remains undetermined. No base-level quality is on record; no much larger clone is a single base apart.

Sequencing used tumor-adjacent breast tissue. The chain employs TRBV19 and TRBJ1-1; a tentative D match to TRBD1 spans 6 bases. This receptor was obtained from a female donor with breast cancer. Some clones in this sample may be carry-over from other donors' samples. The bases read TGTGCCAGTAGTATCGGGACAAGCAAGGCGATGAACACTGAAGCTTTCTTT. It specifies CASSIGTSKAMNTEAFF.